The 6 T cell receptor beta chains reported below all come from one sample, sequenced in a study of T cell responses to AZD1222 COVID-19 vaccine. TCRdb's table, derived via immunoSEQ multiplex PCR, lists solely in-frame clones and lacks some. The table shows tens of thousands of clones, with approximately 90% occurring only once. The starting material was peripheral blood, obtained 28 days after the second AZD1222 dose. These receptors all stem from an adult who received the AZD1222 COVID-19 vaccine.

The V call is TRBV29-1, the J call TRBJ2-5; tentatively, D is TRBD1 or TRBD2 (5 bases each). This CDR3 is 12 amino acids long. V was pared by 8 bases and J by 5 bases, with 15 bases between. Per the germline V gene, CDR1 is SQVTM and CDR2 is ANQGSEA. Here the CDR3 reads CSSAPGHETQYF. The CDR3 nucleotides read TGCAGCTCAGCCCCGGGGCACGAGACCCAGTACTTC.

The DNA of the CDR3 is TGTGCCAGCACCAGAGCAGGGGCCAACGTCCTGACTTTC. This sequence encodes CASTRAGANVLTF. This chain connects TRBV12-3 or TRBV12-4 to TRBJ2-6; no firm D call. The ends were cut back, 7 bases at V and 4 bases at J, with 8 bases in the middle. The CDR3 has 13 amino acids.

The chain recombines TRBV5-4 with TRBJ2-5, with D possibly TRBD2 on 6 matching bases. This CDR3 is built from 15 residues. With 5 bases removed from V and 0 bases from J, the gap between germline ends came to 14 bases. CDR1 is SGHNT, CDR2 YYREEE, per germline (reference sequence). The CDR3 DNA sequence: TGTGCCAGCAGTCAAAGGGACTTGGACCAAGAGACCCAGTACTTC. Protein product: CASSQRDLDQETQYF.

This chain joins TRBV6-5 and TRBJ1-2; TRBD1 agrees at 10 bases. The CDR3 is 15 amino acids. CDR1 is MNHEY and CDR2 is SVGAGI in the germline V gene. Trimming cost V 0 bases and J 6 bases; bases outside gene matches: 4. This CDR3 is CASSYSGTGADGYTF. The DNA for the CDR3 is TGTGCCAGCAGTTACTCCGGGACAGGGGCAGATGGCTACACCTTC.

This rearrangement joins TRBV5-1 to TRBJ2-7; 8 nucleotides line up with TRBD2. Germline CDR1 and CDR2: SGHRS and YFSETQ. The CDR3 totals 15 residues. Trimming cost V 0 bases and J 1 base; bases outside gene matches: 3. The CDR3 sequence is CASSLVAGGSYEQYF. For the CDR3, the DNA is TGCGCCAGCAGCTTGGTGGCGGGGGGTTCCTACGAGCAGTACTTC.

On this clone itself: Other DNA sequences in this sample translate to the same CDR3. The chain employs TRBV5-4 and TRBJ2-4, with TRBD2 identical over 7 bases. The ends lost 0 bases at V and 2 bases at J; junction bases unmatched: 5. This CDR3 spans 16 amino acids. The germline CDR1 and CDR2 sequences are SGHNT and YYREEE (reference sequence). The chain's CDR3 is CASSLVGSGTKNIQYF. The DNA of the CDR3 is TGTGCCAGCAGCTTGGTGGGGAGCGGGACCAAAAACATTCAGTACTTC.